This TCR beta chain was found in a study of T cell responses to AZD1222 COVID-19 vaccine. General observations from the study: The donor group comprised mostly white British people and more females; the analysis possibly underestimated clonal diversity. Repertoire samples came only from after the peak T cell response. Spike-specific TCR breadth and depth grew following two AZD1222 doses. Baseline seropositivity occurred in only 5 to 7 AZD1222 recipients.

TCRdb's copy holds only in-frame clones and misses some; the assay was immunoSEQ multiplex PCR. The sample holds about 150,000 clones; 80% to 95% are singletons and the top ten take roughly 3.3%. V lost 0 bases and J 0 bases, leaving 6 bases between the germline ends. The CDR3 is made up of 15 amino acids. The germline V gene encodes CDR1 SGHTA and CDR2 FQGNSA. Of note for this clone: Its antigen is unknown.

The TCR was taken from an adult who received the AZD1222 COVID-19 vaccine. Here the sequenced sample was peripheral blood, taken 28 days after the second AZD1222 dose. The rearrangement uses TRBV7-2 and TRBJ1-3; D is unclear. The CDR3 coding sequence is TGTGCCAGCAGCTTAGCGGTGGCCTCTGGAAACACCATATATTTT. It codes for CASSLAVASGNTIYF.